This T cell receptor beta chain was documented in a study of T-cell memory formation after mild COVID-19. The 5'RACE method, run with constant-segment primers, produced TCR alpha and TCR beta cDNA libraries (carrying sample barcodes and UMIs). TCRdb ran MiXCR on the 5' RACE reads and lists one entry per CDR3 protein. The repertoire holds about 340,000 distinct CDR3 sequences, with 13% as singletons. Broader study findings: Contracting clones, day 15 to 85, had balanced CD4/CD8, and later expanders favored CD4+. Some clones that responded were present in memory (sampled pre-infection), which suggests cross-reactive memory joined.

The germline gives CDR1 LGHDT, CDR2 YNNKEL (reference sequence). The CDR3 runs 12 residues. Trimming pared 8 bases from V and 3 bases from J, leaving 11 bases between. The table lists this clonotype with a few counts. Its antigen is still unknown. The sequenced sample consisted of PBMCs or a T cell subset sorted from them (not recorded which). The V call is TRBV3-1, the J call TRBJ2-7; TRBD2 might be the D (6 bases). The sequence was obtained from a young man who had mild COVID-19 (a few samples of this study predate the infection). Cell type and time point are not known. The CDR3: CASARGGYEQYF. CDR3 DNA: TGTGCCAGCGCCCGGGGAGGCTACGAGCAGTACTTC.